The 17 T cell receptor beta chains in this list originate from one sample, sequenced in a study of vaccination effects on CD4 cells after COVID-19 (dated by TCRdb to between 2020 and 2023). Library preparation was by the immunoSEQ multiplex PCR assay. What TCRdb holds here is the immuneACCESS table cut down to in-frame rearrangements. Part of the clones is not present; checked against another copy, under half of the missing clones reflect an unresolved V gene, and the others are unexplained. A total of more than 13,000 clones appear in this sample, about 74% of them only once. Of the sample, roughly 24% falls within the top ten clones. To identify antigen-specific CD4+ T cell clonotypes by their expansion, the ViraFEST assay first stimulated PBMC with viral peptide pools and then applied TCR sequencing. After more than nine days of culture, CD4+ T cells were isolated with the EasySep CD4+ T cell isolation kit. PCR-confirmed SARS-CoV-2 infection had occurred in convalescent patients between March and December 2020, before the Alpha, Beta and Delta variants emerged in the United States. Each participant received two doses of an mRNA SARS-CoV-2 vaccine, either BNT162b2 or mRNA-1273.

These receptors lack a known antigen. Source: CD4+ T cells from PBMCs cultured with HCoV-NL63 spike peptides, taken after COVID-19 vaccination. The cell subset or site label, read with the paper, signifies: HCoV-NL63 spike overlapping peptide pool stimulation. The receptors were sampled from a human donor who had a prior SARS-CoV-2 infection.

J is TRBJ1-1 and V is TRBV7-2; D call uncertain. From germline, CDR1 is SGHTA and CDR2 FQGNSA. The CDR3 covers 15 residues. The V end lost 1 base, the J end lost 1 base, and 10 bases lay between the germline ends. The CDR3 nucleotides read TGTGCCAGCAGCTTAGTCACGTGGGAGAACACTGAAGCTTTCTTT. It encodes CASSLVTWENTEAFF.

The gene calls are TRBV3-1 (or the pseudogene TRBV3-2) and TRBJ2-5; D possibly corresponds to TRBD2 (5 bases). V lost 4 bases to trimming and J lost 5 bases, with 20 bases between them. Germline V gives CDR1 LGHDT, CDR2 YNNKEL (reference sequence). This CDR3 spans 16 amino acids. DNA for the CDR3: TGTGCCAGCAGCCTATTCGATAGTGGGAGCCGGGAGACCCAGTACTTC. This codes for CASSLFDSGSRETQYF.

The genes are TRBV7-2 and TRBJ2-5; no clear D. CDR3 length: 14 amino acids. Germline lookup yields CDR1 SGHTA and CDR2 FQGNSA. V was pared by 0 bases and J by 3 bases, with 8 bases between. CDR3 sequence reads: CASSLADVEETQYF. DNA for the CDR3: TGTGCCAGCAGCTTAGCCGACGTAGAAGAGACCCAGTACTTC.

This clone was counted a few times. The rearrangement links TRBV7-9 to TRBJ1-5; 9 bases map to TRBD1. The junction had 4 bases not matched to a gene; V was cut back by 5 bases and J by 2 bases. CDR1 is SEHNR, CDR2 FQNEAQ, per germline (reference sequence). The CDR3 covers 15 residues. CDR3 DNA sequence: TGTGCCAGCAGCACACAGGGGGCTGGCAATCAGCCCCAGCATTTT. It encodes CASSTQGAGNQPQHF. The full variable domain, in which reference TRBV7-9 and TRBJ1-5 provide the parts outside the CDR3, is DTGVSQNPRHKITKRGQNVTFRCDPISEHNRLYWYRQTLGQGPEFLTYFQNEAQLEKSRLLSDRFSAERPKGSFSTLEIQRTEQGDSAMYLCASSTQGAGNQPQHFGDGTRLSIL.

This clone has just a few counts. The chain links TRBV9 to TRBJ1-6; D possibly corresponds to TRBD1 (6 bases). The germline V gene encodes CDR1 SGDLS and CDR2 YYNGEE. CDR3 length: 15 amino acids. Between the trimmed V and J ends, which lost 3 bases and 10 bases, there was a span of 17 bases. CDR3 residues: CASSAQIGGSSPLHF. In DNA, the CDR3 is TGTGCCAGCAGCGCACAGATTGGGGGCAGCTCACCCCTCCACTTT. The full variable domain, rest sourced from reference TRBV9 and TRBJ1-6, is DSGVTQTPKHLITATGQRVTLRCSPRSGDLSVYWYQQSLDQGLQFLIQYYNGEERAKGNILERFSAQQFPDLHSELNLSSLELGDSALYFCASSAQIGGSSPLHFGNGTRLTVT.

This chain uses TRBV19 with TRBJ2-6; a possible D gene is TRBD1 (6 bases). The CDR3 is made up of 15 amino acids. V lost 5 bases and J lost 0, with 8 bases in between. Germline V gene data show CDR1 as LNHDA and CDR2 as SQIVND (reference sequence). The CDR3 spells CASSAQGSGANVLTF. For the CDR3, the DNA is TGTGCCAGTAGTGCACAGGGCTCTGGGGCCAACGTCCTGACTTTC.

This chain links TRBV9 with TRBJ2-5; TRBD2 matches at 8 bases. Germline-derived CDR1 and CDR2 are SGDLS and YYNGEE. Trimming at V came to 0 bases and at J to 1 base, leaving 5 bases not matched to a gene. The CDR3 loop spans 16 amino acids. Here the CDR3 reads CASSVGTSGLQETQYF. In nucleotides, the CDR3 is TGTGCCAGCAGCGTAGGAACTAGCGGCCTCCAAGAGACCCAGTACTTC.

This clone has a single count. The chain carries TRBV7-2 and TRBJ2-3, with 8 positions matching TRBD2. V shed 5 bases, J shed 2 bases, and the junction held 6 bases outside the gene matches. Germline V gives CDR1 SGHTA, CDR2 FQGNSA. CDR3 length: 15 residues. The CDR3 DNA reads TGTGCCAGCAGCACCTACGGACTAGCCACAGATACGCAGTATTTT. Translation gives CASSTYGLATDTQYF.

The chain has TRBV10-3 and TRBJ1-1; 8 bases agree with TRBD1. The CDR3 totals 14 residues. Germline V gene sequence: CDR1 ENHRY, CDR2 SYGVKD. Germline trimming cut 2 bases from V and 7 bases from J; bases unmatched to any gene: 6. In DNA, the CDR3 is TGTGCCATCAGTGAGGCAGGGACAGGAGGTGAAGCTTTCTTT. Its protein product is CAISEAGTGGEAFF.

The chain joins TRBV5-8 to TRBJ1-2, with D possibly being TRBD1 (6 bases). Germline CDR1 and CDR2: SGHTS and YDEGEE. The V end was cut by 1 base, the J end by 7 bases, with 14 bases between. The CDR3 sequence is 14 residues long. The DNA of the CDR3 is TGTGCCAGCAGCTTGTACCAGGGGTATGGTGGCTACACCTTC. Protein: CASSLYQGYGGYTF.

The genes are TRBV7-2 and TRBJ1-1, with D maybe TRBD1 (5 bases). Germline values: CDR1 SGHTA, CDR2 FQGNSA. Trimming cost V 4 bases and J 1 base, with 13 bases left between them. The CDR3 sequence is 15 residues long. The CDR3 is CASSYGPDKNTEAFF. The CDR3 coding sequence is TGTGCCAGCAGCTACGGCCCGGACAAGAACACTGAAGCTTTCTTT.

This sequence joins TRBV5-5 and TRBJ1-1; possibly TRBD1 for D (5 bases). The V end was cut by 1 base, the J end by 3 bases, with 10 bases between. The length of the CDR3 is 14 residues. Germline assignment: CDR1 SGHKS and CDR2 YYEKEE (reference sequence). For the CDR3, the DNA is TGTGCCAGCAGCTTGAGCCAGGGATACACTGAAGCTTTCTTT. This encodes CASSLSQGYTEAFF.

CDR3 loop: CASSLGQGAEYATNEKLFF. CDR3 DNA sequence: TGTGCCAGCAGCTTAGGTCAGGGGGCGGAATATGCAACTAATGAAAAACTGTTTTTT. The chain recombines TRBV7-9 with TRBJ1-4; 8 bases are shared with TRBD1. The CDR3 contains 19 residues. V was clipped by 1 base and J by 0 bases; unmatched bases: 10. Per germline, CDR1 SEHNR and CDR2 FQNEAQ (reference sequence).

The J gene is TRBJ2-4, the V gene TRBV6-2 or TRBV6-3; 9 bases match TRBD2. CDR1 and CDR2 from the germline V gene are MNHEY and SVGEGT. V was clipped by 6 bases and J by 0 bases; unmatched bases: 6. The CDR3 contains 16 residues. For the CDR3, the DNA is TGTGCCAGCAGCGTTAGCGGGAGCGGAGCCAAAAACATTCAGTACTTC. It encodes CASSVSGSGAKNIQYF.

This rearrangement joins TRBV6-4 to TRBJ2-3; 10 bases are a match to TRBD2. In germline, CDR1 is MRHNA, CDR2 SNTAGT. The CDR3 consists of 15 residues. Trimming took 6 bases from V and 4 from J; bases not matched to a gene: 7. The CDR3 here is CASSQGTSVSDTQYF. The CDR3 coding sequence is TGTGCCAGCAGCCAAGGGACTAGCGTTTCAGATACGCAGTATTTT.

V is TRBV5-6 and J is TRBJ2-7, with 7 bases identical to TRBD2. Trimming cost V 0 bases and J 2 bases; bases outside gene matches: 5. The CDR3 sequence is 15 residues long. Germline V CDR1 and CDR2: SGHDT, YYEEEE. The CDR3 loop is CASSLGLAATYEQYF. CDR3 sequence (DNA): TGTGCCAGCAGCTTGGGCCTAGCGGCGACCTACGAGCAGTACTTC. The full variable domain, with the rest looked up from reference TRBV5-6 and TRBJ2-7, is DAGVTQSPTHLIKTRGQQVTLRCSPKSGHDTVSWYQQALGQGPQFIFQYYEEEERQRGNFPDRFSGHQFPNYSSELNVNALLLGDSALYLCASSLGLAATYEQYFGPGTRLTVT.

The sample holds one count of this clone. V and J are TRBV2 and TRBJ1-3; TRBD1 aligns across 8 bases. The V gene end was trimmed by 5 bases and the J gene end by 0 bases; junction bases not matched to a gene: 6. Looked up from germline, CDR1 is SNHLY and CDR2 is FYNNEI. There are 16 residues in the CDR3. The CDR3 here is CASSKGQAHSGNTIYF. CDR3 nucleotides: TGTGCCAGCAGTAAGGGACAGGCGCACTCTGGAAACACCATATATTTT.